Presented here are 5 T cell receptor beta chains from one specimen sequenced in a study of PD-L1 blockade in urothelial cancer. Time point specified: peripheral blood 6 weeks after treatment start. The protocol was immunoSEQ multiplex PCR, while the TCRdb copy is restricted to in-frame clones and leaves out a portion. The table shows under 55,000 clones, with more than 75% occurring only once. Material: PBMCs, obtained around atezolizumab (anti-PD-L1) treatment. The receptors here all came from a man between 60 and 75 years old with urothelial cancer.

The genes are TRBV30 and TRBJ2-3, with a weak D call TRBD1 (6 bases). CDR3 length: 20 residues. Trimming took 3 bases from V and 2 from J, leaving 30 bases between them. Germline CDR1 is GTSNPN and CDR2 is SVGIG (reference sequence). In DNA form, the CDR3 reads TGTGCCTGGAGCCCACTACAGGGATCCCTTAACCGGAGGATCACAGATACGCAGTATTTT. This gives the protein CAWSPLQGSLNRRITDTQYF.

CDR3 in amino acids: CASSLVQGRGEKLFF. CDR3 sequence (DNA): TGCGCCAGCAGCTTGGTGCAGGGGCGAGGTGAAAAACTGTTTTTT. The chain carries TRBV5-1 and TRBJ1-4, with D perhaps TRBD1 (6 bases). Trimming pared 0 bases from V and 7 bases from J, leaving 13 bases between. Germline CDR1 reads SGHRS; CDR2 reads YFSETQ. CDR3 length equals 15 residues.

The table lists this clone with a few counts. V usage is TRBV19 and J usage is TRBJ1-1; D is unresolved. V gave up 4 bases and J gave up 3 bases, with 15 bases separating them. The CDR3 runs 15 residues. Germline values: CDR1 LNHDA, CDR2 SQIVND (reference sequence). In DNA, the CDR3 is TGTGCCAGTAGTAGATCGCCCCTAGGAGACACTGAAGCTTTCTTT. Encoded protein: CASSRSPLGDTEAFF.

The table lists this clone with a few counts. This chain links TRBV6-4 with TRBJ2-2; D gene uncertain. Germline V gene sequence: CDR1 MRHNA, CDR2 SNTAGT. V dropped 0 bases and J dropped 4 bases, with 6 bases sitting between them. CDR3 size: 14 residues. CDR3 protein: CASSDSSVTGELFF. In DNA form, the CDR3 reads TGTGCCAGCAGTGACTCGTCAGTCACCGGGGAGCTGTTTTTT.

The chain joins TRBV5-4 to TRBJ2-3; 11 nucleotides match TRBD2. Per germline, CDR1 SGHNT and CDR2 YYREEE (reference sequence). This CDR3 region has 16 residues. Losses at the gene ends were 1 base for V and 1 base for J; bases not matched to a gene: 2. CDR3 in DNA: TGTGCCAGCAGCTTGATGACTAGCGGGGGCACAGATACGCAGTATTTT. It yields the protein CASSLMTSGGTDTQYF.